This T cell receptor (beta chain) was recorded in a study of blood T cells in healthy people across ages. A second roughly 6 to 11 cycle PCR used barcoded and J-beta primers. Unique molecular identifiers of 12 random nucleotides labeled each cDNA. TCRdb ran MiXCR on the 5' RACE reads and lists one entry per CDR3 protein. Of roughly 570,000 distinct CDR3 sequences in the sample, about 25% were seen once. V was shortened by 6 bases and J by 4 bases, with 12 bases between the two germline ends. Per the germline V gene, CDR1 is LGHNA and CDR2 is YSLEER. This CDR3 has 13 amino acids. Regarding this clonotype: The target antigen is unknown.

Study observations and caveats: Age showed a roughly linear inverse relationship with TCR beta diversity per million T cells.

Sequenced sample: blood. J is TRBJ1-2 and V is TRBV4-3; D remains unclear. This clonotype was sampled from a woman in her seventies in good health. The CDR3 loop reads CASSSILGYGYTF. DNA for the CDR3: TGCGCCAGCAGTTCGATTTTAGGCTATGGCTACACCTTC.